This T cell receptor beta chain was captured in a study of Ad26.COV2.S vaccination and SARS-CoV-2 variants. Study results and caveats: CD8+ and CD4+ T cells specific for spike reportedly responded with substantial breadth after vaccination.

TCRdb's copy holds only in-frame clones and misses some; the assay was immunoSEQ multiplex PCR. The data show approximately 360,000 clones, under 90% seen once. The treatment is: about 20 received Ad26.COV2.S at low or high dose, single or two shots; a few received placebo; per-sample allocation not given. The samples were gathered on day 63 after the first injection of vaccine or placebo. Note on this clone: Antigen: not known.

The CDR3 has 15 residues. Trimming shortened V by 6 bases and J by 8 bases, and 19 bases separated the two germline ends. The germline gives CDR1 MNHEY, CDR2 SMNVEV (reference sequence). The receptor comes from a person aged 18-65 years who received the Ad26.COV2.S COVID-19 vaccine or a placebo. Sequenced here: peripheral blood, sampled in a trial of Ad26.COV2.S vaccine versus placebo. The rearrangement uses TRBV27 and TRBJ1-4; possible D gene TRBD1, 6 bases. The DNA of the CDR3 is TGTGCCAGCAGGACGCTGGGGGCACTAAACGAAAAACTGTTTTTT. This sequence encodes CASRTLGALNEKLFF.